Presented here are 18 T cell receptor beta chains from one specimen sequenced in a study of cytomegalovirus exposure and HLA in healthy donors. The PCR contained 60 Vbeta and 13 Jbeta primers. The method was immunoSEQ multiplex PCR; TCRdb's version includes in-frame clones alone and lacks a portion of them. This sample yields under 200,000 clones, of which approximately 71% are seen a single time; roughly 1.4% belongs to the top ten. The sequenced sample consisted of PBMCs. The receptors derive from a man aged 45-60 years in good health and CMV-seronegative.

The chain couples TRBV5-1 to TRBJ2-3; tentative D call: TRBD2 (6 bases). This CDR3 spans 16 amino acids. Trimming took off 3 bases at V and 1 base at J, with 15 bases between the two ends. CDR1 and CDR2 from the germline V gene are SGHRS and YFSETQ. The CDR3 sequence: CASSWGGRAGTDTQYF. The DNA for the CDR3 is TGCGCCAGCAGCTGGGGAGGCAGGGCGGGCACAGATACGCAGTATTTT. Filled out from reference TRBV5-1 and TRBJ2-3, the complete variable domain reads KAGVTQTPRYLIKTRGQQVTLSCSPISGHRSVSWYQQTPGQGLQFLFEYFSETQRNKGNFPGRFSGRQFSNSRSEMNVSTLELGDSALYLCASSWGGRAGTDTQYFGPGTRLTVL.

The chain is built from TRBV19 and TRBJ2-7, with TRBD1 matching over 8 bases. Germline V gives CDR1 LNHDA, CDR2 SQIVND (reference sequence). CDR3 length: 14 residues. Trimming took 5 bases from V and 3 from J; bases not matched to a gene: 6. CDR3 amino acids: CASSGQQGVYEQYF. The CDR3 DNA reads TGTGCCAGTAGTGGTCAACAGGGGGTCTACGAGCAGTACTTC.

The J gene is TRBJ1-4, the V gene TRBV4-1; TRBD1 matches at 7 bases. Germline V gene sequence: CDR1 MGHRA, CDR2 YSYEKL. V was pared by 8 bases and J by 4 bases, with 7 bases of the junction left unmatched. The CDR3 is 14 residues long. As DNA, the CDR3 is TGCGCCAGCGCTCCGACAGGGAGTAATGAAAAACTGTTTTTT. Its translation: CASAPTGSNEKLFF.

This chain links TRBV28 with TRBJ2-7, with TRBD1 identical over 8 bases. J was trimmed by 0 bases and V by 5 bases; bases with no gene match: 6. The CDR3 runs 15 residues. In germline, CDR1 is MDHEN, CDR2 SYDVKM. In nucleotides, the CDR3 is TGTGCCAGCAGTCCCGCCGGGACAGGCTCCTACGAGCAGTACTTC. Protein sequence: CASSPAGTGSYEQYF.

This clone showed up just once. The chain has TRBV5-1 and TRBJ1-1, with 7 bases fitting TRBD1. V dropped 3 bases and J dropped 0; count of bases not matched to a gene: 8. Germline CDR1 reads SGHRS; CDR2 reads YFSETQ. The CDR3 contains 16 residues. The CDR3 DNA is TGCGCCAGCAGCTCCTACAGGGGCTCGCTGAACACTGAAGCTTTCTTT. Translation gives CASSSYRGSLNTEAFF.

The rearrangement uses TRBV7-9 and TRBJ2-7, with D perhaps matching TRBD2 (6 bases). V lost 5 bases and J 4 bases, leaving 18 bases between the germline ends. The CDR3 consists of 15 residues. CDR1 is SEHNR, CDR2 FQNEAQ, per germline (reference sequence). CDR3 sequence: CASSPNGGMSYEQYF. The CDR3 region has the DNA TGTGCCAGCAGCCCCAACGGGGGTATGTCGTACGAGCAGTACTTC. Together with reference TRBV7-9 and TRBJ2-7, the CDR3 gives the full variable domain: DTGVSQNPRHKITKRGQNVTFRCDPISEHNRLYWYRQTLGQGPEFLTYFQNEAQLEKSRLLSDRFSAERPKGSFSTLEIQRTEQGDSAMYLCASSPNGGMSYEQYFGPGTRLTVT.

This chain connects TRBV2 to TRBJ2-3, with D unresolved. Trimming pared 5 bases from V and 0 bases from J, leaving 15 bases between. This CDR3 has 16 residues. Germline CDR1 reads SNHLY; CDR2 reads FYNNEI. Here the CDR3 DNA reads TGTGCCAGCAGTCGCTCTAGATACTATAGCACAGATACGCAGTATTTT. It encodes CASSRSRYYSTDTQYF.

The genes are TRBV5-8 and TRBJ2-2; the match to TRBD1 covers 8 bases. Trimming at V came to 8 bases and at J to 6 bases, leaving 9 bases not matched to a gene. Germline assignment: CDR1 SGHTS and CDR2 YDEGEE. This CDR3 has 14 amino acids. CDR3 nucleotides: TGTGCCAGAGTGGACAGGGAATACGCCGGGGAGCTGTTTTTT. It specifies CARVDREYAGELFF.

In regard to this clone: Within the sample, other DNA sequences also encode this same CDR3. The rearrangement uses TRBV18 and TRBJ2-5; D may be TRBD2 (5 bases). Germline V gene data show CDR1 as KGHSH and CDR2 as LQKENI. The CDR3 runs to 13 residues. The ends were cut back, 2 bases at V and 2 bases at J, with 6 bases in the middle. This chain's CDR3 is CASSPGEQETQYF. The CDR3 DNA follows: TGTGCCAGCTCACCAGGGGAGCAAGAGACCCAGTACTTC.

This clone occurred a few times. This chain joins TRBV28 and TRBJ2-3; 11 positions agree with TRBD2. The germline V gene encodes CDR1 MDHEN and CDR2 SYDVKM. The V segment lost 6 bases and the J segment 13 bases; nucleotides outside the gene matches: 12. This CDR3 has 14 amino acids. This CDR3 reads CASRIAGGERPEYF. CDR3 coding DNA: TGTGCCAGCAGAATAGCGGGGGGGGAGCGGCCGGAGTATTTT.

The chain employs TRBV9 and TRBJ2-2; 9 nucleotides line up with TRBD2. The CDR3 has 17 residues. Germline-derived CDR1 and CDR2 are SGDLS and YYNGEE. With V trimmed by 2 bases and J by 0 bases, 5 bases remained unmatched. CDR3 bases: TGTGCCAGCAGCGTTGGCGGGGGGGCCGCGAACACCGGGGAGCTGTTTTTT. It yields the protein CASSVGGGAANTGELFF. The full variable domain, rest sourced from reference TRBV9 and TRBJ2-2, is DSGVTQTPKHLITATGQRVTLRCSPRSGDLSVYWYQQSLDQGLQFLIQYYNGEERAKGNILERFSAQQFPDLHSELNLSSLELGDSALYFCASSVGGGAANTGELFFGEGSRLTVL.

The chain is built from TRBV11-3 and TRBJ2-2; no definite D call. The CDR3 totals 17 residues. CDR1 and CDR2 from the germline V gene are SGHNT and YENEEA. The V end was cut by 6 bases, the J end by 0 bases, with 17 bases between. DNA for the CDR3: TGTGCCAGCAGTTCAGGCCCGACGGCAGCGAACACCGGGGAGCTGTTTTTT. Amino acid sequence: CASSSGPTAANTGELFF.

The chain is built from TRBV7-2 and TRBJ1-6; the D gene is possibly TRBD1 (5 bases). The V end lost 3 bases, the J end lost 6 bases, and 12 bases lay between the germline ends. Germline V gene lookup returns CDR1 SGHTA and CDR2 FQGNSA. The CDR3 consists of 15 residues. The CDR3 DNA is TGTGCCAGCAGCTTGGCAGGGTTGGTTAATTCACCCCTCCACTTT. Protein sequence: CASSLAGLVNSPLHF.

The chain has TRBV6-5 and TRBJ1-2; D remains unclear. The V gene lost 6 bases and the J gene lost 4 bases, with 12 bases spanning the gap. Germline-derived CDR1 and CDR2 are MNHEY and SVGAGI. The CDR3 extends over 13 amino acids. DNA for the CDR3: TGTGCCAGCAGCTCCGTCCCTCGCTATGGCTACACCTTC. It codes for CASSSVPRYGYTF.

The gene calls are TRBV6-4 and TRBJ1-2, with 7 nucleotides matching TRBD1. This CDR3 comprises 13 residues. Germline V gene sequence: CDR1 MRHNA, CDR2 SNTAGT. With 4 bases clipped from V and 6 bases from J, the junction kept 5 bases outside the gene matches. Here the CDR3 reads CASSATGLDGYTF. The CDR3 DNA reads TGTGCCAGCAGTGCGACAGGGTTGGATGGCTACACCTTC.

The CDR3 DNA follows: TGCGCCAGCAGCTTAGCGAACACTGAAGCTTTCTTT. Protein product: CASSLANTEAFF. The chain recombines TRBV5-1 with TRBJ1-1; D is uncertain. Germline-derived CDR1 and CDR2 are SGHRS and YFSETQ. The CDR3 spans 12 residues. V gave up 2 bases and J gave up 1 base, with 3 bases separating them. Full variable domain (missing parts from reference TRBV5-1 and TRBJ1-1): KAGVTQTPRYLIKTRGQQVTLSCSPISGHRSVSWYQQTPGQGLQFLFEYFSETQRNKGNFPGRFSGRQFSNSRSEMNVSTLELGDSALYLCASSLANTEAFFGQGTRLTVV.

The rearrangement links TRBV4-1 to TRBJ2-7, with 10 bases identical to TRBD1. Germline V gene sequence: CDR1 MGHRA, CDR2 YSYEKL. CDR3 length equals 16 residues. V lost 4 bases and J lost 5; bases outside the gene matches: 11. The CDR3: CASSPGGGQGWNEQYF. CDR3 in DNA: TGCGCCAGCAGCCCAGGCGGGGGACAGGGGTGGAACGAGCAGTACTTC.

This clone has a handful of counts. The chain links TRBV6-6 to TRBJ1-1, with 7 bases matching TRBD1. V gave up 6 bases and J gave up 0 bases; unmatched junction bases: 4. This CDR3 is built from 14 residues. The germline V gene encodes CDR1 MNHNY and CDR2 SVGAGI (reference sequence). As DNA, the CDR3 is TGTGCCAGCAGGACGGGACAGATGAACACTGAAGCTTTCTTT. This translates into CASRTGQMNTEAFF.